This TCR beta chain was observed in a study of T cell responses to AZD1222 COVID-19 vaccine. Second doses that came at about 4 or about 12 weeks were put together. This CDR3 contains 13 residues. V lost 0 bases and J lost 8, with 8 bases in between. Germline-derived CDR1 and CDR2 are ENHRY and SYGVKD. Whole-study results and caveats: Spike was spanned by vaccine-associated CD4 TCRs, which were dominant at 160-218 and 743-854. Repertoire samples came only from after the peak T cell response.

The data were produced by immunoSEQ multiplex PCR, yet TCRdb's version contains in-frame clones alone and is incomplete. The sample shows 95,000 to 110,000 clones, about nine tenths of them seen only once. In regard to this clone: Its cognate antigen is unknown.

This sample comprised peripheral blood, obtained 28 days after the second AZD1222 dose. This clonotype was obtained from an adult who received the AZD1222 COVID-19 vaccine. This sequence joins TRBV10-3 and TRBJ2-1, with no clear D. CDR3 in amino acids: CAISESRFYEQFF. The CDR3 nucleotides read TGTGCCATCAGTGAGTCTAGGTTCTATGAGCAGTTCTTC.